This TCR beta chain was recovered during a study of long-term antiretroviral therapy in people with HIV. Survey-level resolution applied to immunoSEQ assay v3.0. The method was immunoSEQ multiplex PCR; TCRdb's version includes in-frame clones alone and lacks a portion of them. The sample consists of tens of thousands of clones, 97% of them appearing once. Trimming at V came to 4 bases and at J to 1 base, leaving 3 bases not matched to a gene. CDR3 length: 14 amino acids. The germline V gene encodes CDR1 SGHNT and CDR2 YYREEE (reference sequence). As for this clone: Its target is unknown.

Study-wide results and caveats: Across all time points, the repertoire was dominated by clones that expanded before ART.

This chain uses TRBV5-4 with TRBJ2-7; 9 positions match TRBD1. The TCR originated in a man between 25 and 39 years old with HIV. The sample consisted of unsorted PBMCs, taken 6.9 years after starting antiretroviral therapy. CDR3 protein: CASSPGTGSYEQYF. In DNA form, the CDR3 reads TGTGCCAGCAGCCCCGGGACAGGGTCCTACGAGCAGTACTTC.